This is a list of T cell receptor beta chains from one sample in a study of blood T cell repertoires in COVID-19. Generated by immunoSEQ multiplex PCR, the TCRdb table keeps only in-frame clones and is missing some. The sample gives some 80,000 clones, 88% of which show up once; about 21% is in the top ten. Specimen: peripheral blood. These TCRs come from a human donor in a cohort sampled during active COVID-19. Each CDR3 is given with its conserved first and last residue. The D gene is left open where the match is weak. Clone size is given for some rows only: seen once, a few or many times, or a class if the clone is expanded.

j_gene | v_gene | abundance | d_gene | CDR3nt | CDR3aa
TRBJ2-4 | TRBV28 | once | - | TGTGCCAGCAAGGGCGCAGGGTCTATAAACATTCAGTACTTC | CASKGAGSINIQYF
TRBJ2-5 | TRBV5-8 | - | - | TGTGCCAGCAGCAGAGGGTCCAGGCTGGAGACCCAGTACTTC | CASSRGSRLETQYF
TRBJ2-2 | TRBV6-4 | - | TRBD2 | TGTGCCAGCAGTGCTAGCGGGGGGGCCACCGGGGAGCTGTTTTTT | CASSASGGATGELFF
TRBJ1-1 | TRBV18 | - | - | TGTGCCAGCTCACGGGCCCGGCCAACAGAAGCTTTCTTT | CASSRARPTEAFF
TRBJ2-1 | TRBV7-2 | - | TRBD1 | TGTGCCAGCAGCCTTGGGACAGCTACACTCAATGAGCAGTTCTTC | CASSLGTATLNEQFF
TRBJ1-3 | TRBV7-9 | - | - | TGTGCCACTCAGGGGCAGGAGGGAAACACCATATATTTT | CATQGQEGNTIYF
TRBJ1-2 | TRBV7-9 | - | - | TGTGCCAGCAGACCCGACAGTGGGGCCTATGGCTACACCTTC | CASRPDSGAYGYTF
TRBJ2-7 | TRBV28 | few | TRBD2 | TGTGCCAGCAGTTCGGGGGGGTTAACCTTTAGCTCCTACGAGCAGTACTTC | CASSSGGLTFSSYEQYF
TRBJ1-6 | TRBV15 | - | - | TGTGCCACCAGCAGTCCCACGAGCAATTCACCCCTCCACTTT | CATSSPTSNSPLHF
TRBJ2-7 | TRBV27 | - | TRBD1 | TGTGCCAGCAGTCCGGACAGGTCGAGCTCCTACGAGCAGTACTTC | CASSPDRSSSYEQYF
TRBJ1-1 | TRBV19 | - | - | TGTGCCAGTAGCCCTCTCCGGGGTCAATGGGACACTGAAGCTTTCTTT | CASSPLRGQWDTEAFF
TRBJ2-2 | TRBV10-1 | - | TRBD2 | TGCGCCAGCAGTGATTTTATGGCTAGCGGCCTCCCACTCACCGGGGAGCTGTTTTTT | CASSDFMASGLPLTGELFF
TRBJ2-2 | TRBV7-2 | - | TRBD1 | TGTGCCAGCAGCATCATGACAGGGACGACCGGGGAGCTGTTTTTT | CASSIMTGTTGELFF
TRBJ2-1 | TRBV7-6 | - | TRBD2 | TGTGCCAGCAGCTTAACAGCGGGGGGAGACAATGAGCAGTTCTTC | CASSLTAGGDNEQFF
TRBJ1-5 | TRBV6-1 | - | - | TGTGCCAGCAGTGAAAGGAGGACAGCGCGAGGCAATCAGCCCCAGCATTTT | CASSERRTARGNQPQHF
TRBJ1-2 | TRBV6-5 | - | - | TGTGCCAGCTATACGCAGCGCCAGGGAAACTATGGCTACACCTTC | CASYTQRQGNYGYTF
TRBJ2-7 | TRBV14 | few | TRBD1 | TGTGCCAGCAGCCAAGAAACAGGGGTTTCCGAGCAGTACTTC | CASSQETGVSEQYF
TRBJ2-2 | TRBV18 | - | TRBD2 | TGTGCCAGCTCATCGGGACTAGCGGGGGAGAACACCGGGGAGCTGTTTTTT | CASSSGLAGENTGELFF
TRBJ2-1 | TRBV7-2 | few | TRBD2 | TGTGCCAGCAGCTCCTTTCTAGCGGTATCCTACAATGAGCAGTTCTTC | CASSSFLAVSYNEQFF
TRBJ2-5 | TRBV29-1 | - | TRBD1 | TGCAGCGTTGAGCTGGGACAGGGGGTGAGAGAGACCCAGTACTTC | CSVELGQGVRETQYF
TRBJ1-1 | TRBV27 | - | - | TGTGCCAGCAGTTTATCGCAGGGAGGTTCGACTGAAGCTTTCTTT | CASSLSQGGSTEAFF